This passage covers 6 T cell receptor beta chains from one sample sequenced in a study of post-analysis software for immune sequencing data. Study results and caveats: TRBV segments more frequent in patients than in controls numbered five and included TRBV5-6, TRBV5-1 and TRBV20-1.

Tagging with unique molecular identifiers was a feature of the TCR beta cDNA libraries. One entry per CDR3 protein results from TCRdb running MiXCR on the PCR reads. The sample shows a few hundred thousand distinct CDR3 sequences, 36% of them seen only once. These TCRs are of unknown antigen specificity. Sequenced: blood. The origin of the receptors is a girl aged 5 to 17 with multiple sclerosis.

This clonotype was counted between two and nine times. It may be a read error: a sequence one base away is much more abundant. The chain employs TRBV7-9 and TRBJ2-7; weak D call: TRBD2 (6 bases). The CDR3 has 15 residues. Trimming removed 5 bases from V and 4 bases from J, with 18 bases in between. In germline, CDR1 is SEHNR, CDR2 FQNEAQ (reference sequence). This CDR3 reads CASSLIAGRRYEQYF. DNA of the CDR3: TGTGCCAGCAGCCTCATCGCAGGGAGGCGTTACGAGCAGTACTTC.

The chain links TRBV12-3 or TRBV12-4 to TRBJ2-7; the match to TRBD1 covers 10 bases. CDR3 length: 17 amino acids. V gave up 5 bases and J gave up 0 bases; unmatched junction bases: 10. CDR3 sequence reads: CASSPRERTGGSYEQYF. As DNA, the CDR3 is TGTGCCAGCAGTCCTCGAGAACGGACAGGGGGCTCCTACGAGCAGTACTTC.

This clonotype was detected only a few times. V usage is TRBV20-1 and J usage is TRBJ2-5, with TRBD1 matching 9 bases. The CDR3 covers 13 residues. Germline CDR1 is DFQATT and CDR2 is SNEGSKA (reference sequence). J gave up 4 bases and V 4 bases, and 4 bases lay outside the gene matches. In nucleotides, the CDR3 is TGCAGTGCTACCGGGACAGGGACAGAGACCCAGTACTTC. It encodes CSATGTGTETQYF.

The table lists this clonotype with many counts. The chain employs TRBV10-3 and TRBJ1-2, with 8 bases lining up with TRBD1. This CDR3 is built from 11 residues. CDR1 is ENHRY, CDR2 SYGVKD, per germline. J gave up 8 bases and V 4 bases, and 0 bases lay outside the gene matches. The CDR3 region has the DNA TGTGCCATCAGTGGACAGGGGGGCTACACCTTC. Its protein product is CAISGQGGYTF.

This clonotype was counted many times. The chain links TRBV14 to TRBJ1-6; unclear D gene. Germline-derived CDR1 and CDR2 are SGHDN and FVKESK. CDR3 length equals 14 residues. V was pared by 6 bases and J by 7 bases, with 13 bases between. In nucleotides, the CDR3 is TGTGCCAGCAGTGCCGACGCTCGGAATTCACCCCTCCACTTT. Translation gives CASSADARNSPLHF. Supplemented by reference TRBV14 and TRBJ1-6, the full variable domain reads EAGVTQFPSHSVIEKGQTVTLRCDPISGHDNLYWYRRVMGKEIKFLLHFVKESKQDESGMPNNRFLAERTGGTYSTLKVQPAELEDSGVYFCASSADARNSPLHFGNGTRLTVT.

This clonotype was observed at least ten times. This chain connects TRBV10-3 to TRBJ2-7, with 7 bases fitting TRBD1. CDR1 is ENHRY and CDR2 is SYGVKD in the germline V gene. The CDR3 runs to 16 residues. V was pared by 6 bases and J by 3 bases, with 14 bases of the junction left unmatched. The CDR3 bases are TGTGCCATCAGCCCCGATCCGACAGGGAATTTCTACGAGCAGTACTTC. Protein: CAISPDPTGNFYEQYF.